Presented here are 3 T cell receptor beta chains from one specimen sequenced in a study of blood T cell repertoires in COVID-19 (TCRdb year 2020). Library preparation was by the immunoSEQ multiplex PCR assay. The clones in this table, taken by TCRdb from immuneACCESS, are in-frame only. Not every clone is retained; where verified, under half of the shortfall comes from an unresolved V gene, and the cause of the rest is unknown. The sample table contains more than 200,000 clones; only one count was recorded for around 90% of them. The ten biggest clones cover roughly 2.6% of the sample. Sequencing used peripheral blood. These receptors all come from a man between 25 and 39 years old with COVID-19, enrolled during active disease.

V gene TRBV2 combines with J gene TRBJ1-1; no definite D call. The CDR3 contains 13 residues. V was clipped by 5 bases and J by 4 bases, with 11 bases between them. The V gene's germline CDR1 is SNHLY and CDR2 FYNNEI. Written as DNA, the CDR3 is TGTGCCAGCAGTAAGGAGGAGAGCACTGAAGCTTTCTTT. Amino acids: CASSKEESTEAFF.

The V call is TRBV5-8, the J call TRBJ2-1; the D is unclear. CDR3 length: 11 amino acids. The V gene lost 1 base and the J gene lost 11 bases, with 7 bases spanning the gap. From germline, CDR1 is SGHTS and CDR2 YDEGEE. The CDR3 DNA reads as TGTGCCAGCAGCTTGTCGGAGAAGCAGTTCTTC. Encoded protein: CASSLSEKQFF. Based on the CDR3 plus reference TRBV5-8 and TRBJ2-1, the full variable domain is EAGVTQSPTHLIKTRGQQATLRCSPISGHTSVYWYQQALGLGLQFLLWYDEGEERNRGNFPPRFSGRQFPNYSSELNVNALELEDSALYLCASSLSEKQFFGPGTRLTVL.

This CDR3 is CASSIAAGGNNEQFF. The CDR3 DNA reads as TGTGCCAGTAGTATAGCGGCGGGGGGAAACAATGAGCAGTTCTTC. The chain recombines TRBV19 with TRBJ2-1; 8 positions agree with TRBD2. Losses at the gene ends were 1 base for V and 5 bases for J; bases not matched to a gene: 4. This CDR3 is built from 15 residues. Germline V gene sequence: CDR1 LNHDA, CDR2 SQIVND (reference sequence).